The subject of this entry is one T cell receptor beta chain. What it binds is not known. Stable hyperthyroidism meant no ophthalmopathy within 18 months of follow-up. Aged 18 to 65, hyperthyroidism patients had new diagnoses of under 2 months' duration. The source of the PBMCs was less than 12 ml of fresh peripheral blood. From RNA, the CDR3 regions of TCR beta chains were amplified and sequenced. An opening RT-PCR round employed HTBI primers and preceded a second-round multiplex PCR. TCRdb recomputed calls from the multiplex PCR reads with MiXCR, one row per CDR3 protein. The sample lists some 410,000 distinct CDR3 sequences, around 21% occurring once. This entry belongs to a study of Graves' ophthalmopathy and Graves' hyperthyroidism. Germline loops: CDR1 SGHTA, CDR2 FQGNSA. The CDR3 extends over 14 amino acids. With 3 bases removed from V and 4 bases from J, the gap between germline ends came to 10 bases.

Notes on the study in general: Predictions made by the model for ophthalmopathy progression reached under 71% sensitivity and 72% to 85% specificity.

This rearrangement joins TRBV7-2 to TRBJ1-3; D not resolved. The TCR originated in a young woman with stable Graves' hyperthyroidism. Specimen: peripheral blood. This chain's CDR3 is CASSFPGRGNTIYF. Here the CDR3 DNA reads TGTGCCAGCAGCTTCCCCGGGCGAGGAAACACCATATATTTT.